The 29 T cell receptor beta chains below all came from one sample that was sequenced in a study of blood T cell repertoires in COVID-19. TCRdb's table, derived via immunoSEQ multiplex PCR, lists solely in-frame clones and lacks some. The sample has under 130,000 clones, 81% seen once. Sequenced material: peripheral blood. These receptors were collected from a man at least 80 years old with acute or convalescent COVID-19.

V and J are TRBV28 and TRBJ1-4; TRBD1 matches at 8 bases. V was clipped by 6 bases and J by 4 bases; unmatched bases: 10. This CDR3 is 16 amino acids long. CDR1 MDHEN and CDR2 SYDVKM come from the germline V gene. DNA for the CDR3: TGTGCCAGCAGCACCTCTCAGGGGGCTCTTAATGAAAAACTGTTTTTT. Residues: CASSTSQGALNEKLFF.

This chain joins TRBV18 and TRBJ1-3; the D is unclear. Trimming stripped 6 bases from V and 4 bases from J, with 13 bases between. This CDR3 region has 14 residues. Germline V CDR1 and CDR2: KGHSH, LQKENI. CDR3 region: CASSQQSSGNTIYF. The CDR3 DNA sequence: TGTGCCAGCTCCCAACAGTCGTCAGGAAACACCATATATTTT.

J is TRBJ2-7 and V is TRBV5-1; TRBD1 is a possible D gene (8 bases). This CDR3 comprises 15 residues. Germline CDR1 SGHRS, CDR2 YFSETQ. V lost 2 bases, J lost 0 bases, and 12 bases lay in between. The CDR3 sequence: CASSLTGGVSYEQYF. The CDR3, as DNA: TGCGCCAGCAGCTTAACAGGGGGGGTCTCCTACGAGCAGTACTTC. The full variable domain, rest sourced from reference TRBV5-1 and TRBJ2-7, is KAGVTQTPRYLIKTRGQQVTLSCSPISGHRSVSWYQQTPGQGLQFLFEYFSETQRNKGNFPGRFSGRQFSNSRSEMNVSTLELGDSALYLCASSLTGGVSYEQYFGPGTRLTVT.

The chain is built from TRBV6-5 and TRBJ1-5, with TRBD1 matching 12 bases. Germline V CDR1 and CDR2: MNHEY, SVGAGI. This CDR3 region has 15 residues. After removal of 7 bases from V and 4 bases from J, the junction contained 5 bases not matched to a gene. The CDR3 reads CASTPGQGANQPQHF. The CDR3 DNA follows: TGTGCCAGCACTCCGGGACAGGGGGCTAATCAGCCCCAGCATTTT.

This clone was detected a few times. The V gene is TRBV18, the J gene TRBJ1-5; D is possibly TRBD1 (6 bases). V shed 3 bases and J shed 5 bases, with 14 bases lying between them. The CDR3 runs to 15 residues. CDR1 KGHSH and CDR2 LQKENI come from the germline V gene. CDR3 coding DNA: TGTGCCAGCTCACCCTTTTTGGGGGCGGATCAGCCCCAGCATTTT. Protein sequence: CASSPFLGADQPQHF.

This chain joins TRBV10-3 and TRBJ1-1, with a possible D match to TRBD1 (6 bases). Germline V gene data show CDR1 as ENHRY and CDR2 as SYGVKD. CDR3 size: 13 residues. Trimming cost V 3 bases and J 11 bases, with 16 bases left between them. The CDR3 protein is CAISDLDSYEAFF. The CDR3 DNA reads TGTGCCATCAGTGACCTGGACAGCTATGAGGCTTTCTTT.

This clone has a handful of counts. The CDR3 is CSVEDPRGGRGAFF. The CDR3 DNA is TGCAGCGTTGAAGATCCCAGGGGAGGGAGGGGAGCTTTCTTT. The rearrangement joins TRBV29-1 to TRBJ1-1; D might be TRBD1 (6 bases). This CDR3 has 14 residues. Germline-derived CDR1 and CDR2 are SQVTM and ANQGSEA. V lost 0 bases and J lost 10, with 18 bases in between.

This clone occurred once. The V and J genes are TRBV5-1 and TRBJ1-1; 8 bases line up with TRBD1. This CDR3 contains 16 residues. Germline V gene sequence: CDR1 SGHRS, CDR2 YFSETQ. V trimming: 0 bases; J trimming: 0 bases; junction bases outside the gene matches: 4. Here the CDR3 reads CASSLGPTGVNTEAFF. The CDR3, as DNA: TGCGCCAGCAGCTTGGGGCCGACAGGGGTGAACACTGAAGCTTTCTTT.

CDR3 sequence: CASSNEGDRGRRGAVF. DNA for the CDR3: TGTGCCAGCAGCAACGAGGGGGACAGGGGGCGCCGGGGAGCTGTTTTT. The J gene is TRBJ2-2, the V gene TRBV21-1; the table's D call, TRBD1, was not checked against the DNA. TRBV21-1 represents a pseudogene. This CDR3 contains 16 residues.

V and J are TRBV5-1 and TRBJ2-5; D possibly corresponds to TRBD1 (5 bases). The CDR3 has 15 residues. Deletions cut 0 bases from V and 0 bases from J, with 9 bases between. Germline V gene sequence: CDR1 SGHRS, CDR2 YFSETQ. CDR3 nucleotide sequence: TGCGCCAGCAGCTTGGGTGGGGCGCACCAAGAGACCCAGTACTTC. It specifies CASSLGGAHQETQYF.

J is TRBJ1-2 and V is TRBV3-1 (or the pseudogene TRBV3-2), with 8 bases fitting TRBD1. The CDR3 runs to 15 residues. Germline assignment: CDR1 LGHDT and CDR2 YNNKEL (reference sequence). V shed 5 bases, J shed 2 bases, and the junction held 7 bases outside the gene matches. The CDR3 region has the DNA TGTGCCAGCAGCTCCCTTTGGACAGGGAACTATGGCTACACCTTC. Amino acids: CASSSLWTGNYGYTF.

The rearrangement uses TRBV12-5 and TRBJ2-5; D may be TRBD2 (6 bases). This CDR3 region has 15 residues. The ends were cut back, 0 bases at V and 7 bases at J, with 15 bases in the middle. The germline V gene has CDR1 LGHNT and CDR2 FRNRAP. The CDR3 nucleotides are TGTGCTAGTGGTTTGGTACTGGGGGGAGGATGGACCCAGTACTTC. As protein: CASGLVLGGGWTQYF.

The DNA for the CDR3 is TGTGCCAGCAGACAGGGCTCCCAACTGAACACTGAAGCTTTCTTT. Translating gives CASRQGSQLNTEAFF. The rearrangement joins TRBV7-2 to TRBJ1-1; D is perhaps TRBD1 (6 bases). Germline V CDR1 and CDR2: SGHTA, FQGNSA. The CDR3 is made up of 15 amino acids. Deletions cut 6 bases from V and 0 bases from J, with 14 bases between.

This chain connects TRBV19 to TRBJ2-1; TRBD1 might be the D (5 bases). In germline, CDR1 is LNHDA, CDR2 SQIVND (reference sequence). The CDR3 is 13 amino acids. The germline V and J ends were trimmed by 6 bases and 7 bases, with 13 bases remaining between them. In nucleotides, the CDR3 is TGTGCCAGTAGCAGGGCCACTCAGAATGAGCAGTTCTTC. It specifies CASSRATQNEQFF.

The V gene is TRBV7-9, the J gene TRBJ1-1, with TRBD1 as a possible D gene (6 bases). This CDR3 is 14 amino acids long. Germline V lookup: CDR1 SEHNR, CDR2 FQNEAQ (reference sequence). V was pared by 3 bases and J by 4 bases, with 12 bases between. The CDR3 region is CASSFTGSGTEAFF. The CDR3 DNA sequence: TGTGCCAGCAGCTTCACAGGGTCGGGCACTGAAGCTTTCTTT.

J is TRBJ1-1 and V is TRBV6-5, with D hard to call. With 7 bases removed from V and 1 base from J, the gap between germline ends came to 4 bases. The CDR3 sequence is 11 residues long. Germline assignment: CDR1 MNHEY and CDR2 SVGAGI. CDR3 in amino acids: CASIGNTEAFF. DNA for the CDR3: TGTGCCAGCATCGGGAACACTGAAGCTTTCTTT.

The chain employs TRBV4-2 and TRBJ2-1; TRBD2 agrees at 15 bases. Germline V gives CDR1 LGHNA, CDR2 YNFKEQ. V dropped 4 bases and J dropped 9; count of bases not matched to a gene: 10. The CDR3 has 17 amino acids. The CDR3 nucleotides read TGTGCCAGCAGCCTAGGACTAGCGGGAGGGCCGGTGTTTGAGCAGTTCTTC. This translates into CASSLGLAGGPVFEQFF.

This chain connects TRBV4-2 to TRBJ2-1; unclear D gene. V lost 0 bases to trimming and J lost 7 bases, with 10 bases between them. The CDR3 sequence is 14 residues long. Germline V gene lookup returns CDR1 LGHNA and CDR2 YNFKEQ. The CDR3 region has the DNA TGTGCCAGCAGCCAAGATAAAAGAGTAAATGAGCAGTTCTTC. It codes for CASSQDKRVNEQFF.

The chain employs TRBV5-6 and TRBJ2-1, with D possibly being TRBD1 (6 bases). V was pared by 0 bases and J by 2 bases, with 12 bases between. The germline gives CDR1 SGHDT, CDR2 YYEEEE. This CDR3 spans 16 amino acids. DNA of the CDR3: TGTGCCAGCAGCTTGGCCGTACAGGGCCCCTACAATGAGCAGTTCTTC. As protein: CASSLAVQGPYNEQFF.

In nucleotides, the CDR3 is TGTGCCAGCAGCTCCCGAAGCGGGAGAGGGTACAATGAGCAGTTCTTC. Its protein is CASSSRSGRGYNEQFF. The chain has TRBV7-2 and TRBJ2-1; 8 bases are a match to TRBD2. Germline CDR1 reads SGHTA; CDR2 reads FQGNSA. Trimming took 4 bases from V and 4 from J; bases not matched to a gene: 9. CDR3 length: 16 residues.

This chain uses TRBV5-1 with TRBJ1-1; a possible D gene is TRBD1 (6 bases). The length of the CDR3 is 13 residues. The germline V and J ends were trimmed by 2 bases and 3 bases, with 8 bases remaining between them. Germline lookup yields CDR1 SGHRS and CDR2 YFSETQ. CDR3 loop: CASSLQGYTEAFF. The CDR3 coding sequence is TGCGCCAGCAGCTTACAGGGTTACACTGAAGCTTTCTTT.

There are a few counts of this clone. The V call is TRBV24-1, the J call TRBJ1-4, with D maybe TRBD1 (5 bases). This CDR3 spans 15 amino acids. Trimming removed 7 bases from V and 4 bases from J, with 15 bases in between. Germline V CDR1 and CDR2: KGHDR, SFDVKD. The CDR3 sequence: CATSEAGQRNEKLFF. The CDR3 DNA reads as TGTGCCACCAGCGAGGCGGGGCAGCGTAATGAAAAACTGTTTTTT.

The CDR3 bases are TGTGCCAGCAGTTTGCTCCCCCTGAGACAGGGAATGGCTGAAGCTTTCTTT. This gives the protein CASSLLPLRQGMAEAFF. V is TRBV27 and J is TRBJ1-1, with 7 bases that match TRBD1. The germline CDR1 and CDR2 sequences are MNHEY and SMNVEV (reference sequence). Trimming removed 3 bases from V and 6 bases from J; junction bases left unmatched: 16. This CDR3 is 17 amino acids long.

The chain recombines TRBV18 with TRBJ1-2; D gene ambiguous. Per germline, CDR1 KGHSH and CDR2 LQKENI. Trimming cost V 3 bases and J 2 bases, with 7 bases left between them. The CDR3 runs 13 residues. The CDR3 DNA is TGTGCCAGCTCACCTGCGGGAAACTATGGCTACACCTTC. This translates into CASSPAGNYGYTF.

The rearrangement links TRBV9 to TRBJ2-7; 7 bases are a match to TRBD1. Per germline, CDR1 SGDLS and CDR2 YYNGEE. The ends lost 2 bases at V and 3 bases at J; junction bases unmatched: 5. This CDR3 region has 14 residues. CDR3 sequence reads: CASSVGQSDYEQYF. In DNA, the CDR3 is TGTGCCAGCAGCGTGGGACAGTCCGACTACGAGCAGTACTTC.

The rearrangement joins TRBV18 to TRBJ1-1; tentative D call: TRBD1 (6 bases). The V gene's germline CDR1 is KGHSH and CDR2 LQKENI. Trimming took off 0 bases at V and 4 bases at J, with 12 bases between the two ends. This CDR3 has 15 amino acids. The CDR3 reads CASSPPRGQVTEAFF. The CDR3 DNA follows: TGTGCCAGCTCACCACCGCGGGGGCAGGTCACTGAAGCTTTCTTT.

The chain combines TRBV19 with TRBJ2-7, with 9 bases that match TRBD1. This CDR3 region has 13 residues. Germline CDR1 reads LNHDA; CDR2 reads SQIVND (reference sequence). The V gene end was trimmed by 5 bases and the J gene end by 5 bases; junction bases not matched to a gene: 4. The DNA of the CDR3 is TGTGCCAGTAGTTTTGGGACAGGGAACGAGCAGTACTTC. Its translation is CASSFGTGNEQYF.

The gene calls are TRBV6-5 and TRBJ1-5; D is perhaps TRBD1 (5 bases). Germline assignment: CDR1 MNHEY and CDR2 SVGAGI. The CDR3 totals 15 residues. V gave up 0 bases and J gave up 4 bases, with 10 bases separating them. The CDR3 loop is CASSYSSTANQPQHF. Written as DNA, the CDR3 is TGTGCCAGCAGTTACTCCTCGACAGCAAATCAGCCCCAGCATTTT.

The table lists this clone with a few counts. The V call is TRBV6-5, the J call TRBJ1-1; D gene ambiguous. With 4 bases removed from V and 2 bases from J, the gap between germline ends came to 11 bases. CDR3 size: 14 residues. Germline-derived CDR1 and CDR2 are MNHEY and SVGAGI. DNA for the CDR3: TGTGCCAGCAGTTCCCTAGGGAGCAACACTGAAGCTTTCTTT. Translating it yields CASSSLGSNTEAFF.